This T cell receptor (beta chain) originates from a study of blood T cell repertoires in COVID-19. Across the whole study: The origin of the acute and convalescent COVID-19 samples was the United States, Italy and Spain.

Data came from immunoSEQ multiplex PCR; TCRdb stores just in-frame clones and leaves some out. The table lists 200,000 or so clones, over 80% of them singletons. The receptor comes from a young woman with acute or convalescent COVID-19. What was sequenced was peripheral blood.

CDR3 coding DNA: TGTGCCAGCAGCCCCCAGGGGAGCAATCAGCCCCAGCATTTT. Amino acid sequence: CASSPQGSNQPQHF. The chain couples TRBV5-6 to TRBJ1-5; TRBD1 is a possible D gene (6 bases). From germline, CDR1 is SGHDT and CDR2 YYEEEE. This CDR3 contains 14 residues. Trimming removed 4 bases from V and 1 base from J, with 9 bases in between.